Included here is one T cell receptor (beta chain) sequence, with context. These data belong to a study of blood T cell repertoires in COVID-19. The length of the CDR3 is 14 residues. The V end was cut by 5 bases, the J end by 3 bases, with 14 bases between. The germline gives CDR1 MDHEN, CDR2 SYDVKM. Repertoires were generated with immunoSEQ multiplex PCR, while TCRdb's copy carries only in-frame clones and drops some. This table holds some 200,000 clones, 92% found once. The chain has TRBV28 and TRBJ2-7; TRBD2 is a possible D gene (7 bases). The origin of this receptor is a man under 40 with acute or convalescent COVID-19. Sequencing was performed on peripheral blood. The CDR3 DNA follows: TGTGCCAGCAGTCTAGGGGGAGGGGGCTACGAGCAGTACTTC. Its translation is CASSLGGGGYEQYF. Supplemented by reference TRBV28 and TRBJ2-7, the full variable domain reads DVKVTQSSRYLVKRTGEKVFLECVQDMDHENMFWYRQDPGLGLRLIYFSYDVKMKEKGDIPEGYSVSREKKERFSLILESASTNQTSMYLCASSLGGGGYEQYFGPGTRLTVT.